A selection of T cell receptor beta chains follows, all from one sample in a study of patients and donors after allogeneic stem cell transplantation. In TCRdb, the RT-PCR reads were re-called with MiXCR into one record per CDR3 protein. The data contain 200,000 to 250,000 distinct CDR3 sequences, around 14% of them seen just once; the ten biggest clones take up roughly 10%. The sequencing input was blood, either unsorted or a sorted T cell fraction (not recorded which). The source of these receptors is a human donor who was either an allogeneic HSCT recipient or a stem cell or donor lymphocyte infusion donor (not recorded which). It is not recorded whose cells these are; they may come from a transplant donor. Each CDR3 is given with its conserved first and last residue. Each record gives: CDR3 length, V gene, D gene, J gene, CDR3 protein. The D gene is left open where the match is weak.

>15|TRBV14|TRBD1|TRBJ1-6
CASSLRTGFNSPLHF
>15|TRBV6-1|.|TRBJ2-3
CASSPRSVAADTQYF
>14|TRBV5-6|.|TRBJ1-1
CASSLVGLNTEAFF
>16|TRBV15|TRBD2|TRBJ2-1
CATSRVGGGRYNEQFF
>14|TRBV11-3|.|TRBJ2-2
CASSPRETFMELFF
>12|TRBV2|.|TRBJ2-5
CASSFTQETQYF
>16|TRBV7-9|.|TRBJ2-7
CASSLAGAGNVHEQYF
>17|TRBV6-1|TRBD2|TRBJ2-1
CASRGLAGASSYNEQFF
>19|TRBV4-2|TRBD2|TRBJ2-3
CASSQDNRLAGYNTDTQYF
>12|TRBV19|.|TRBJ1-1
CASDHPHTEAFF
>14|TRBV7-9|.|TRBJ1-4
CASSSGGWEEKLFF
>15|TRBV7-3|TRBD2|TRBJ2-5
CASSYSGGVRETQYF
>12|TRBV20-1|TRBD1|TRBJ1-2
CSATQGADGYTF
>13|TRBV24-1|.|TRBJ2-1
CATRWAPQGEQFF
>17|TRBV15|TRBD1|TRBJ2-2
CATSRPGQGVKAGELFF
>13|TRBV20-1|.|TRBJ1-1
CSARDSVSLVTFF
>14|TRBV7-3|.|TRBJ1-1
CASSPSPGNTEAFF
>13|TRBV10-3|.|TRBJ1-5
CATRVKGDQPQHF
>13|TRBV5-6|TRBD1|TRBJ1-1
CASSQTGVAEAFF
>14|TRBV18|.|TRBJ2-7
CASSPRGQSPEQYF
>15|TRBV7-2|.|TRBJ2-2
CASSLPGPGAGELFF
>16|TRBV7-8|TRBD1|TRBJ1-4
CASSPYLTGEREKLFF
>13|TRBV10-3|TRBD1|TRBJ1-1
CAGGTGDGTEAFF
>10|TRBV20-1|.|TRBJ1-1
CSAEGSAAFF
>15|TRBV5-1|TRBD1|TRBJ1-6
CASSSTGEGGSPLHF
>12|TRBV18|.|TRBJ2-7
CASSPLGDEQYF
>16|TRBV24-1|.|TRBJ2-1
CATSDRLTGPYNEQFF
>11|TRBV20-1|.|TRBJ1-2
CSAPTAYGYTF
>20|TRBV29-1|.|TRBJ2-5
CSVVFPGGAGGGLNQETQYF
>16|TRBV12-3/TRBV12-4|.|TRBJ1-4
CASSLRGWGEGEKLFF
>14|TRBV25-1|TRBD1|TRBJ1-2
CASSATTGKKGYTF
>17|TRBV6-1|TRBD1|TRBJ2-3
CASSRTGTGDLLDTQYF
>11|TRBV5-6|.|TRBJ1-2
CASSWTYGYTF
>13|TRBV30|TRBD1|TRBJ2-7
CAWSVGQGVEQYF
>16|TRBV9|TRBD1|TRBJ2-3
CASSIRDRGFGDTQYF
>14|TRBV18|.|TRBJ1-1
CASSPWTVNTEAFF
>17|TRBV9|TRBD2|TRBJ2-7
CASSVDPLAGVRFEQYF
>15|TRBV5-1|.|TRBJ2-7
CARYCYGSHCDEQYF
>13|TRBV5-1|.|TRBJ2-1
CASSEVVYNEQFF
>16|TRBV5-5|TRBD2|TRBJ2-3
CASSFWTSASTDTQYF
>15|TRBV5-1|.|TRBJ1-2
CASSIGDVQAYGYTF
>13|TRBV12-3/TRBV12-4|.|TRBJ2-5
CASSSGTSGTQYF
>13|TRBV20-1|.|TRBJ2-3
CSARVGGADTQYF
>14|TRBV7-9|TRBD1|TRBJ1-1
CASSLGAGGTEAFF
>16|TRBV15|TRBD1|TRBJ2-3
CATSPAGTGSPDTQYF
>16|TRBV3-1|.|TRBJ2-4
CASSARGTIAKNIQYF
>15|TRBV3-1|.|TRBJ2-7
CASSQQVGSAYEQYF
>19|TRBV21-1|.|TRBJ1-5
CASSKKNPPRGRCNQPQHF
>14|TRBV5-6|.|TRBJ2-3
CASNSRGLTDTQYF
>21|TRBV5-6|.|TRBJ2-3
CASSLVGLLGAPTGDTDTQYF
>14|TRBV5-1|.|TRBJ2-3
CASSSKLITDTQYF
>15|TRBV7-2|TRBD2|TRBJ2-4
CASSLNLAGGSIQYF
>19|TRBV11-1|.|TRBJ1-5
CASSHFGGVGPSPNQPQHF
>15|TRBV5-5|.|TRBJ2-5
CASSLLRGSVETQYF
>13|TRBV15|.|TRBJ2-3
CATSRDPTDTQYF
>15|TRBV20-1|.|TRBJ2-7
CSARVPLSGKYEQYF
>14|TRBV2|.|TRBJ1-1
CASSNTLAGTEAFF
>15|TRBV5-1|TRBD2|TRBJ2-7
CASSLLATPRDEQYF
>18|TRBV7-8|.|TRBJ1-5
CASSLVGPQRVINQPQHF